This T cell receptor beta chain stems from a study of response to subunit inactivated influenza vaccine. Overall study findings and caveats: The authors suggested that few new T cells are recruited per seasonal influenza vaccination.

TCRdb analysed the RT-PCR reads with MiXCR anew, one entry per CDR3 protein. In the table there are hundreds of thousands of distinct CDR3 sequences, roughly 11% of which are singletons. Ten or more counts support this clonotype. Its cognate antigen is unknown. This CDR3 contains 15 residues. The germline V gene encodes CDR1 SQVTM and CDR2 ANQGSEA. Trimming cost V 4 bases and J 1 base, with 15 bases left between them. The TCR originated in a man in his fifties who received an inactivated influenza vaccine. The sample in question was PBMCs from blood, obtained about 6 weeks after vaccination. The chain employs TRBV29-1 and TRBJ2-3; TRBD2 is a possible D gene (6 bases). The CDR3 is CSVVSGGVGTDTQYF. Here the CDR3 DNA reads TGCAGCGTTGTTTCCGGGGGAGTGGGCACAGATACGCAGTATTTT.